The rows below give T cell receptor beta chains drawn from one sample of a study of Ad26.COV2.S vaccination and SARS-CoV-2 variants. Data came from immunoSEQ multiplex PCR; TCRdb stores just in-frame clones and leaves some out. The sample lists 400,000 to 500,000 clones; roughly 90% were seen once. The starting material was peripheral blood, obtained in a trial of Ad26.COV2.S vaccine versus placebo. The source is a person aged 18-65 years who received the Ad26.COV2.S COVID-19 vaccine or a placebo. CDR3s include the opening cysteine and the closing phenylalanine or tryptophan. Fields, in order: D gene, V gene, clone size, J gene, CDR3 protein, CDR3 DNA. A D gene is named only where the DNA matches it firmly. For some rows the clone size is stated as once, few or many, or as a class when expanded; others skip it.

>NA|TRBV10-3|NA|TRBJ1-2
CAISELYGYTF
TGTGCCATCAGTGAGCTCTATGGCTACACCTTC
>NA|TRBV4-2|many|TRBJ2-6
CASSQDPHSGANVLTF
TGTGCCAGCAGCCAGGATCCACATTCTGGGGCCAACGTCCTGACTTTC
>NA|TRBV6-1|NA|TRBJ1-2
CASSELWAPNYGYTF
TGTGCCAGCAGTGAATTGTGGGCGCCGAACTATGGCTACACCTTC
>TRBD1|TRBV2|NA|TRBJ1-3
CASSQQGQTGNTIYF
TGTGCCAGCAGCCAACAGGGGCAAACTGGAAACACCATATATTTT
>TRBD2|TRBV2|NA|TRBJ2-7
CASRGGIAGGGEQYF
TGTGCCAGCAGAGGTGGCATAGCGGGGGGAGGCGAGCAGTACTTC
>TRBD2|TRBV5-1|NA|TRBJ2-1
CASSLGLAGGYLPEQFF
TGCGCCAGCAGCTTGGGACTAGCGGGGGGATATCTTCCGGAGCAGTTCTTC
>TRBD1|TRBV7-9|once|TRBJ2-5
CASRPRQGAETQYF
TGTGCCAGCAGACCAAGACAGGGAGCCGAGACCCAGTACTTC
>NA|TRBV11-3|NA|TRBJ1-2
CASSPMGSENYGYTF
TGTGCCAGCAGCCCAATGGGCAGCGAAAACTATGGCTACACCTTC
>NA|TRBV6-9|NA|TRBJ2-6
CASRLKDSRSGANVLTF
TGTGCCAGCCGATTGAAGGACAGTCGCTCTGGGGCCAACGTCCTGACTTTC
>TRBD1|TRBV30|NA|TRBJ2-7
CAWSPSRRTGDGDEQYF
TGTGCCTGGAGTCCCTCCCGCAGGACAGGGGACGGGGACGAGCAGTACTTC
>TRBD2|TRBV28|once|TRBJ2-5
CASSPPGGGEQETQYF
TGTGCCAGCAGCCCTCCGGGAGGGGGGGAACAAGAGACCCAGTACTTC
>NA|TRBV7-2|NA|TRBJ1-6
CASSLLRESLHF
TGTGCCAGCAGCTTATTGCGCGAGAGCCTCCACTTT
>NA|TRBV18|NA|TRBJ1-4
CASSPSGATLNEKLFF
TGTGCCAGCTCACCATCCGGGGCAACCCTAAATGAAAAACTGTTTTTT
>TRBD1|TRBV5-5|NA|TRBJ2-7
CASSRQGDRGYEQYF
TGTGCCAGCAGCCGCCAGGGGGACAGGGGCTACGAGCAGTACTTC
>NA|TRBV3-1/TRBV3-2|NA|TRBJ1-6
CASSPRGTYNSPLHF
TGTGCCAGCAGCCCTAGGGGGACCTATAATTCACCCCTCCACTTT
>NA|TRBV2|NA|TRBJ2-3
CASDWGNTQYF
TGTGCCAGCGACTGGGGAAATACGCAGTATTTT